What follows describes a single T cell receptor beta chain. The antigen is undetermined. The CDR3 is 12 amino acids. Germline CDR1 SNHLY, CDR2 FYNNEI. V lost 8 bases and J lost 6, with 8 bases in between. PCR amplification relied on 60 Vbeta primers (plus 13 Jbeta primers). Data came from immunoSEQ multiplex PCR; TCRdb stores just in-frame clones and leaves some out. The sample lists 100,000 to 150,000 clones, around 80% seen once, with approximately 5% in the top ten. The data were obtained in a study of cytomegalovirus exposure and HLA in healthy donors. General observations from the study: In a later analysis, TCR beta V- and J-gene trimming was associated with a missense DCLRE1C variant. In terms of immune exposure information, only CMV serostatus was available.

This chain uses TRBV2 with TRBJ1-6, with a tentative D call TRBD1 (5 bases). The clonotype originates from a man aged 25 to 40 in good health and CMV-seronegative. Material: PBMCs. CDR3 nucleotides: TGTGCCAGCCGCAGGGCTAATTCACCCCTCCACTTT. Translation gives CASRRANSPLHF.